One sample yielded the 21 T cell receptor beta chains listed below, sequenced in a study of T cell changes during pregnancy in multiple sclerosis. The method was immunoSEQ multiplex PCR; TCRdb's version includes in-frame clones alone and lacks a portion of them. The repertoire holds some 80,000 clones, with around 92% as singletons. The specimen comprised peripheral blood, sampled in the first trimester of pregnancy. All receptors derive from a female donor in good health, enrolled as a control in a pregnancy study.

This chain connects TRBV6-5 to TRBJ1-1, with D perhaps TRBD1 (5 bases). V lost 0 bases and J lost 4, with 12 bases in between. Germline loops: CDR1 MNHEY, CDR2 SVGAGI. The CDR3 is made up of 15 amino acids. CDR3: CASSYSSAGGTEAFF. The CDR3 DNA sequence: TGTGCCAGCAGTTACTCCTCGGCCGGGGGCACTGAAGCTTTCTTT.

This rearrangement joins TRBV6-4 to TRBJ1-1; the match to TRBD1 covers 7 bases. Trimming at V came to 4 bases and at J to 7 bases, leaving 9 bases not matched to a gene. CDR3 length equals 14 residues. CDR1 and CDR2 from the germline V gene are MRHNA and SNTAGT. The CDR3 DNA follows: TGTGCCAGCAGTGCCGGGACAGATCTATATGAAGCTTTCTTT. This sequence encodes CASSAGTDLYEAFF.

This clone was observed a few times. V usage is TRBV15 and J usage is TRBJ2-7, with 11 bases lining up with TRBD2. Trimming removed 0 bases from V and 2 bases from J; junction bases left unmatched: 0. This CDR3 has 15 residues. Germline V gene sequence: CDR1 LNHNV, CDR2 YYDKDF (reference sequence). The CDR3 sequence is CATSRDSGGAYEQYF. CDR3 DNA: TGTGCCACCAGCAGAGATAGCGGGGGGGCCTACGAGCAGTACTTC.

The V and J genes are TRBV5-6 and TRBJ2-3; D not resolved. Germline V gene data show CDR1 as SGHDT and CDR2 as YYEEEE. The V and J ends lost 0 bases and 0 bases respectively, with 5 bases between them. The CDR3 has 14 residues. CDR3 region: CASSLDSSTDTQYF. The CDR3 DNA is TGTGCCAGCAGCTTGGACAGCAGCACAGATACGCAGTATTTT.

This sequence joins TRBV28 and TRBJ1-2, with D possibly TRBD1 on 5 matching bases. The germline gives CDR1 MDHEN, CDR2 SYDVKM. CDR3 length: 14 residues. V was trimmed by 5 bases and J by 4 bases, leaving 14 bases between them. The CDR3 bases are TGTGCCAGCAGTGCCGGGACGGGGGTCTATGGCTACACCTTC. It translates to CASSAGTGVYGYTF.

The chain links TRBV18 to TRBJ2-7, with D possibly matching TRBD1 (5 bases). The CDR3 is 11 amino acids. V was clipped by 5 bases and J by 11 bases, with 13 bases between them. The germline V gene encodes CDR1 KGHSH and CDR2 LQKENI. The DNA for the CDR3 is TGTGCCAGCTCATCAGGTCCCAGGGAGTACTTC. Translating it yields CASSSGPREYF.

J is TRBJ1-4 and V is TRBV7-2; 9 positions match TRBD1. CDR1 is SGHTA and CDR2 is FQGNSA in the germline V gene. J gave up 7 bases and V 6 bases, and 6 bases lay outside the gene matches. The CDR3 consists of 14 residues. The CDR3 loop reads CASSVQGAGEKLFF. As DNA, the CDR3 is TGTGCCAGCAGTGTACAGGGGGCTGGTGAAAAACTGTTTTTT.

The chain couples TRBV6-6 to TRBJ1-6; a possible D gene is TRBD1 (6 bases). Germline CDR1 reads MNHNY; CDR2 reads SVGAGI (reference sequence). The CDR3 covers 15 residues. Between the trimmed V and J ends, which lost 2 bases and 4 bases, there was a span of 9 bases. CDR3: CASSYGQLYNSPLHF. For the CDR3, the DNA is TGTGCCAGCAGTTACGGACAGCTTTATAATTCACCCCTCCACTTT.

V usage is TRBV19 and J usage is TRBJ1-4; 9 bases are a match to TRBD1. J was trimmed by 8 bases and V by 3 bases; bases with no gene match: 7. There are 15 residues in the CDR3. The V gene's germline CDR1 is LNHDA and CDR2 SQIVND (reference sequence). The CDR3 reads CASSITTGGGEKLFF. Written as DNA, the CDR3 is TGTGCCAGTAGTATCACCACAGGGGGCGGAGAAAAACTGTTTTTT. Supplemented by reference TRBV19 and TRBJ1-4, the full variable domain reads DGGITQSPKYLFRKEGQNVTLSCEQNLNHDAMYWYRQDPGQGLRLIYYSQIVNDFQKGDIAEGYSVSREKKESFPLTVTSAQKNPTAFYLCASSITTGGGEKLFFGSGTQLSVL.

The CDR3 nucleotides read TGTGCCAGCAGTTCCCAAAGACAGGGAAGACCTGAAGCTTTCTTT. Its protein product is CASSSQRQGRPEAFF. The rearrangement uses TRBV28 and TRBJ1-1, with 7 positions matching TRBD1. The V segment lost 4 bases and the J segment 6 bases; nucleotides outside the gene matches: 11. Germline V lookup: CDR1 MDHEN, CDR2 SYDVKM. This CDR3 has 15 residues. Combining the CDR3 with reference TRBV28 and TRBJ1-1 gives the whole variable domain DVKVTQSSRYLVKRTGEKVFLECVQDMDHENMFWYRQDPGLGLRLIYFSYDVKMKEKGDIPEGYSVSREKKERFSLILESASTNQTSMYLCASSSQRQGRPEAFFGQGTRLTVV.

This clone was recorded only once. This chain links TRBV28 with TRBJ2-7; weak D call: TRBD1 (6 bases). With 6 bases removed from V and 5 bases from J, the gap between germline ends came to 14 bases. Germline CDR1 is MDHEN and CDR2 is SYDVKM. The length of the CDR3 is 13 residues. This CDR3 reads CASRGSGVDEQYF. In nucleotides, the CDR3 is TGTGCCAGCAGGGGCTCAGGGGTAGACGAGCAGTACTTC.

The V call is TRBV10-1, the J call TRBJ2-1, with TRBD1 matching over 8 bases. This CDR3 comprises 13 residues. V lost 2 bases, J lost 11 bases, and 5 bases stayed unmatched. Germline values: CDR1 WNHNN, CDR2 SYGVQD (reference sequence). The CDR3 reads CASSEPYRGKQFF. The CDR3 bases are TGCGCCAGCAGTGAGCCCTACAGGGGGAAGCAGTTCTTC.

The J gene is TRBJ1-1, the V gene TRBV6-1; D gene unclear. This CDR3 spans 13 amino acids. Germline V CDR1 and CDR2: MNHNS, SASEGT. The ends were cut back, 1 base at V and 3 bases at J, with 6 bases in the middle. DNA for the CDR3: TGTGCCAGCAGTGAAGTCAGTTACACTGAAGCTTTCTTT. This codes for CASSEVSYTEAFF.

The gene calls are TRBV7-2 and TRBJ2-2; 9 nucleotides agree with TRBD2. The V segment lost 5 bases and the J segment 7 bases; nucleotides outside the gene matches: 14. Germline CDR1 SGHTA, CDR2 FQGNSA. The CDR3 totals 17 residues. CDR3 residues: CASSPRGGGARGGELFF. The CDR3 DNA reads TGTGCCAGCAGCCCAAGGGGCGGGGGGGCCCGTGGCGGGGAGCTGTTTTTT.

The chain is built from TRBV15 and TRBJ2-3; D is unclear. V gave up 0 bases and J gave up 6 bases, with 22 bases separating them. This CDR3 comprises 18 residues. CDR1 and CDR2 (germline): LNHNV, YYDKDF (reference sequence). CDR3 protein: CATSRDAVSPLVGDTQYF. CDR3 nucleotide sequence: TGTGCCACCAGCAGAGATGCGGTTAGCCCACTGGTCGGGGATACGCAGTATTTT.

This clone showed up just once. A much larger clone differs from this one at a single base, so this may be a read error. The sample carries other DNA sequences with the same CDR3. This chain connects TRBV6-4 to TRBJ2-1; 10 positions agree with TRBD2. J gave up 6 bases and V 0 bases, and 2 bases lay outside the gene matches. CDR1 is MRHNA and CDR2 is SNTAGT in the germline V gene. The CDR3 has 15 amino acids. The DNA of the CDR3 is TGTGCCAGCAGTGACTCGAGCGGGGGGGCCAATGAGCAGTTCTTC. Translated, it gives CASSDSSGGANEQFF.

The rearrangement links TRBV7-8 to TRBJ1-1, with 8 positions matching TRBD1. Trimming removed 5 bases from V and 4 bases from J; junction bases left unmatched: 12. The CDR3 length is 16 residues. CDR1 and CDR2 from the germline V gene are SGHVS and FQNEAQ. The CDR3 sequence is CASSVGQGVRGTEAFF. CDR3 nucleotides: TGTGCCAGCAGCGTAGGACAGGGTGTGCGAGGCACTGAAGCTTTCTTT.

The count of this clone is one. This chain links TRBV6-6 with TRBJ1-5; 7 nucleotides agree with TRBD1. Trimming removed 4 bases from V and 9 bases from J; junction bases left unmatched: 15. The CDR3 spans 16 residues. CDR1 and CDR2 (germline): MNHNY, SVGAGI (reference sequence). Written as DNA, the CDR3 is TGTGCCAGCAGTTCGGGCCCGGACAGGCCCGCCGGGCCCCAGCATTTT. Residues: CASSSGPDRPAGPQHF.

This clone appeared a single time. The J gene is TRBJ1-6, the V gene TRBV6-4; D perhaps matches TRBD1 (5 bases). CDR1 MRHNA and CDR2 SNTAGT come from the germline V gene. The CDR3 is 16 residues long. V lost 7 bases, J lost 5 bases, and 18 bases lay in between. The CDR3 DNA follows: TGTGCCAGCAAAGTTGGCGGGGGTTGGGATAATTCACCCCTCCACTTT. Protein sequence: CASKVGGGWDNSPLHF.

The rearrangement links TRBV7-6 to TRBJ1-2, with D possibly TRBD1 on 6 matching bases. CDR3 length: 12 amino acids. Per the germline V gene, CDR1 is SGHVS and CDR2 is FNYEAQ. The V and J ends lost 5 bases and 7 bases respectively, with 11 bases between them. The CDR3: CASSEQGRGYTF. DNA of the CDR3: TGTGCCAGCAGCGAACAGGGTCGTGGCTACACCTTC.

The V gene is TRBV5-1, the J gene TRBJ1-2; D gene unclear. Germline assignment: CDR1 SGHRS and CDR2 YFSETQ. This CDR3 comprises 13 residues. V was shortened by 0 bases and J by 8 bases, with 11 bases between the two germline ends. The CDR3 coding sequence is TGCGCCAGCAGCTTGGAGGGAGATCCCGGCTACACCTTC. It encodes CASSLEGDPGYTF. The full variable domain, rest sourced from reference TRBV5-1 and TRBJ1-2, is KAGVTQTPRYLIKTRGQQVTLSCSPISGHRSVSWYQQTPGQGLQFLFEYFSETQRNKGNFPGRFSGRQFSNSRSEMNVSTLELGDSALYLCASSLEGDPGYTFGSGTRLTVV.